A selection of T cell receptor beta chains follows, all from one sample in a study of shared clonotypes between healthy human individuals. The assay was immunoSEQ multiplex PCR, and TCRdb's table has in-frame clones only and misses some. The table lists about 1.5 million clones, 98% of them singletons. Input material: naive CD4+ T cells sorted from blood. These receptors all stem from a man aged 25-45 years in good health. The CDR3 runs from the conserved cysteine through the conserved F or W. The D gene is left open where the match is weak.

v_gene	d_gene	j_gene	len	CDR3aa	CDR3nt
TRBV6-6	.	TRBJ2-7	13	CASSYPSTYEQYF	TGTGCCAGCAGTTACCCGTCAACCTACGAGCAGTACTTC
TRBV7-3	TRBD2	TRBJ2-1	17	CASSLRARGRVDNEQFF	TGTGCCAGCAGCTTAAGGGCGCGCGGGAGGGTGGACAATGAGCAGTTCTTC
TRBV5-1	.	TRBJ2-5	15	CASANWGPSQETQYF	TGCGCCAGCGCAAACTGGGGACCGTCGCAAGAGACCCAGTACTTC
TRBV6-1	TRBD1	TRBJ2-7	13	CASLRDRGYEQYF	TGTGCCAGTCTCCGGGACAGGGGCTACGAGCAGTACTTC
TRBV7-2	TRBD2	TRBJ2-1	17	CASSLYLTSGSHNEQFF	TGTGCCAGCAGCTTGTATCTGACTAGCGGGTCGCACAATGAGCAGTTCTTC
TRBV6-5	TRBD1	TRBJ2-1	16	CASSYSGTGQDNEQFF	TGTGCCAGCAGTTACTCAGGGACAGGGCAGGACAATGAGCAGTTCTTC
TRBV29-1	.	TRBJ2-1	11	CSVDRGDEQFF	TGCAGCGTTGACAGGGGGGATGAGCAGTTCTTC
TRBV9	.	TRBJ2-1	13	CASSVTGVNEQFF	TGTGCCAGCAGCGTCACGGGAGTCAATGAGCAGTTCTTC
TRBV2	TRBD2	TRBJ2-1	13	CASSREGNNEQFF	TGTGCCAGCAGTCGGGAGGGAAACAATGAGCAGTTCTTC
TRBV9	.	TRBJ1-5	13	CASSPNSNQPQHF	TGTGCCAGCAGCCCGAATAGCAATCAGCCCCAGCATTTT
TRBV7-9	.	TRBJ2-5	14	CASSPRRGQETQYF	TGTGCCAGCAGCCCCCGCCGGGGTCAAGAGACCCAGTACTTC
TRBV18	.	TRBJ2-3	15	CASSPLADLTDTQYF	TGTGCCAGCTCACCACTAGCGGACCTCACAGATACGCAGTATTTT
TRBV11-3	.	TRBJ2-5	11	CASSFVETQYF	TGTGCCAGCAGCTTTGTGGAGACCCAGTACTTC
TRBV15	.	TRBJ1-4	14	CATRLYPTNEKLFF	TGTGCCACCCGGTTATACCCAACTAATGAAAAACTGTTTTTT
TRBV29-1	TRBD1	TRBJ2-1	14	CSVGGRGPYNEQFF	TGCAGCGTTGGCGGCAGGGGGCCCTACAATGAGCAGTTCTTC
TRBV25-1	.	TRBJ2-5	16	CASSEWFPRGQETQYF	TGTGCCAGCAGTGAGTGGTTTCCCAGGGGTCAGGAGACCCAGTACTTC
TRBV15	TRBD1	TRBJ2-5	17	CATSRVRTTGAEETQYF	TGTGCCACCAGCAGAGTAAGGACGACAGGGGCCGAAGAGACCCAGTACTTC
TRBV4-3	TRBD1	TRBJ1-2	15	CASSQDFRDDRDYTF	TGCGCCAGCAGCCAAGACTTTCGAGATGACAGGGACTACACCTTC
TRBV15	.	TRBJ1-1	12	CATSRGVTEAFF	TGTGCCACAAGCCGGGGGGTTACTGAAGCTTTCTTT
TRBV19	.	TRBJ2-2	16	CASSRDGLSDTGELFF	TGTGCCAGTAGTAGGGACGGACTTTCGGACACCGGGGAGCTGTTTTTT
TRBV6-5	.	TRBJ1-3	14	CASSYRISGNTIYF	TGTGCCAGCAGTTACCGGATATCTGGAAACACCATATATTTT
TRBV5-6	.	TRBJ2-7	15	CASSLEGPRSYEQYF	TGTGCCAGCAGCTTGGAGGGGCCAAGGTCCTACGAGCAGTACTTC
TRBV2	.	TRBJ2-7	12	CASQGPSYEQYF	TGTGCCAGCCAGGGACCCTCCTACGAGCAGTACTTC
TRBV19	.	TRBJ2-7	13	CASSQRGSYEQYF	TGTGCCAGTAGTCAAAGGGGTTCCTACGAGCAGTACTTC
TRBV5-1	.	TRBJ1-1	13	CASSSLSNTEAFF	TGCGCCAGCAGCTCCCTCTCGAACACTGAAGCTTTCTTT
TRBV6-5	.	TRBJ2-7	11	CATNRAGEQYF	TGTGCCACGAACAGGGCCGGCGAGCAGTACTTC
TRBV6-6	.	TRBJ2-1	15	CASSYSGGPERFKFF	TGTGCCAGCAGTTACTCGGGGGGTCCTGAGCGTTTTAAGTTCTTC
TRBV7-2	.	TRBJ2-1	17	CASTLSPPTTTYNEQFF	TGTGCCAGCACCCTCTCCCCTCCTACCACAACGTACAATGAGCAGTTCTTC
TRBV7-2	TRBD1	TRBJ1-2	16	CASSLVRQGPGDGYTF	TGTGCCAGCAGCTTAGTCCGACAGGGCCCAGGGGATGGCTACACCTTC
TRBV5-1	TRBD1	TRBJ1-2	13	CASRDRVNYGYTF	TGCGCCAGCAGGGACAGGGTCAACTATGGCTACACCTTC
TRBV7-2	TRBD1	TRBJ2-4	14	CASRKDRAQNIQYF	TGTGCCAGCAGGAAAGACAGGGCCCAAAACATTCAGTACTTC
TRBV13	TRBD2	TRBJ2-6	14	CASSSTGGGDVLTF	TGTGCCAGCAGCTCTACCGGGGGAGGGGATGTCCTGACTTTC
TRBV4-2	.	TRBJ1-5	14	CASSQGGSNQPQHF	TGTGCCAGCAGCCAAGGGGGTAGCAATCAGCCCCAGCATTTT
TRBV4-1	.	TRBJ2-5	16	CASSQVVTAVEETQYF	TGCGCCAGCAGCCAAGTCGTGACTGCCGTTGAAGAGACCCAGTACTTC
TRBV10-3	.	TRBJ2-1	12	CAISPGYNEQFF	TGTGCCATCAGCCCCGGCTACAATGAGCAGTTCTTC
TRBV19	.	TRBJ1-5	19	CASRRYDTAGRGSIQPQHF	TGTGCCAGCCGACGTTACGACACGGCGGGACGAGGATCTATTCAGCCCCAGCATTTT
TRBV11-3	.	TRBJ2-2	14	CASSLARHTGELFF	TGTGCCAGCAGCTTAGCACGTCACACCGGGGAGCTGTTTTTT
TRBV28	TRBD2	TRBJ2-3	16	CASRASGRHSTDTQYF	TGTGCCAGCAGGGCTAGCGGGAGGCATAGCACAGATACGCAGTATTTT
TRBV7-3	TRBD1	TRBJ2-7	15	CASSVGQVILREQYF	TGTGCCAGCAGCGTCGGACAGGTAATCCTACGAGAACAGTACTTC
TRBV19	TRBD2	TRBJ2-7	16	CASSILTTSGRTEQYF	TGTGCCAGTAGTATTCTTACCACTAGCGGGAGAACCGAGCAGTACTTC
TRBV6-1	TRBD1	TRBJ1-4	15	CASSEATGGGEKLFF	TGTGCCAGCAGTGAAGCGACAGGGGGAGGAGAAAAACTGTTTTTT